Described below is a single TCR beta chain sequence and its context. Its antigen is undetermined. This sample stems from a study of T cells in tumors after PD-1 blockade. The wider study: Each patient got pembrolizumab 200 mg every 3 weeks or cemiplimab 350 mg every 2 weeks. A subset received ongoing vismodegib 150 mg daily alongside anti-PD-1 therapy. Study-wide results and caveats: Blood contained about 44% of the tumor's TCR clonotypes.

This table comes from immunoSEQ multiplex PCR, and its TCRdb copy is limited to in-frame clones, with some not included. The top ten hold approximately 4% of the sample, which has roughly 50,000 clones, roughly 80% seen once. The CDR3 length is 15 residues. Germline V gene data show CDR1 as LNHDA and CDR2 as SQIVND (reference sequence). The J segment lost 4 bases and the V segment lost 6 bases, leaving 11 bases of the junction unmatched. The gene calls are TRBV19 and TRBJ1-2; 7 positions match TRBD1. The sequencing here drew on PBMCs, taken before anti-PD-1 treatment. The clonotype was recovered from a human donor with basal cell carcinoma. The CDR3 reads CASRTPTGEGYGYTF. CDR3 bases: TGTGCCAGTAGGACACCAACAGGGGAAGGCTATGGCTACACCTTC.